This is a list of T cell receptor beta chains from one sample in a study of blood T cell repertoires in COVID-19. Sequencing used immunoSEQ multiplex PCR; TCRdb keeps in-frame clones, though not all of them. The sample lists roughly 130,000 clones; 70% to 85% were seen once. The sequencing input was peripheral blood. These receptors were obtained from a woman in her fifties or sixties with acute or convalescent COVID-19. Both conserved end residues are part of each CDR3. Fields, in order: CDR3 length, clone size, J gene, D gene, V gene, CDR3 protein, CDR3 DNA. D genes are given only for firm matches. The size of a clone is reported for some rows only, either as once, few or many, or as a class for expanded clones.

16	once	TRBJ1-5	-	TRBV30	CAWSSGGGANNQPQHF	TGTGCCTGGTCCTCGGGAGGGGGGGCAAACAATCAGCCCCAGCATTTT
15	-	TRBJ1-6	-	TRBV3-1/TRBV3-2	CASSQANSYGSPLHF	TGTGCCAGCAGCCAAGCTAACAGCTATGGTTCACCCCTCCACTTT
16	-	TRBJ2-6	TRBD1	TRBV4-2	CASSQTQGAGANVLTF	TGTGCCAGCAGCCAGACACAGGGGGCCGGGGCCAACGTCCTGACTTTC
16	-	TRBJ2-1	TRBD2	TRBV5-8	CASSLGVAGGYNEQFF	TGTGCCAGCAGCTTGGGGGTAGCGGGGGGCTACAATGAGCAGTTCTTC
14	-	TRBJ1-6	-	TRBV19	CASSMVPGESPLHF	TGTGCCAGTAGTATGGTCCCTGGAGAGTCACCCCTCCACTTT
15	-	TRBJ1-5	TRBD1	TRBV27	CASSPQTGSNQPQHF	TGTGCCAGCAGTCCCCAGACAGGGTCCAATCAGCCCCAGCATTTT
14	-	TRBJ2-1	TRBD1	TRBV5-1	CASSEGQEYNEQFF	TGCGCCAGCAGTGAGGGACAGGAGTACAATGAGCAGTTCTTC
12	-	TRBJ1-1	-	TRBV6-6	CASRATGAEAFF	TGTGCCAGCAGGGCGACGGGAGCTGAAGCTTTCTTT
18	-	TRBJ2-1	-	TRBV27	CASTPIPTGSQLYNEQFF	TGTGCCAGCACCCCGATCCCCACAGGGTCCCAGCTGTACAATGAGCAGTTCTTC
14	-	TRBJ2-6	-	TRBV2	CASRRGSGANVLTF	TGTGCCAGCAGGCGCGGCTCTGGGGCCAACGTCCTGACTTTC
17	-	TRBJ1-1	-	TRBV19	CASIPKPGGARNTEAFF	TGTGCCAGTATCCCCAAACCGGGGGGGGCTCGAAACACTGAAGCTTTCTTT
15	-	TRBJ1-6	-	TRBV3-1/TRBV3-2	CASSQVSSYNSPLHF	TGTGCCAGCAGCCAAGTGAGCTCCTATAATTCACCCCTCCACTTT
14	-	TRBJ1-2	TRBD1	TRBV4-1	CASSQPQGNYGYTF	TGCGCCAGCAGCCAACCACAGGGGAACTATGGCTACACCTTC
14	-	TRBJ2-5	TRBD2	TRBV7-2	CASSLRGGAETQYF	TGTGCCAGCAGCTTACGCGGGGGGGCCGAGACCCAGTACTTC
15	-	TRBJ1-2	-	TRBV6-5	CASSSPGEFDYGYTF	TGTGCCAGCAGTTCACCGGGGGAATTCGACTATGGCTACACCTTC
14	-	TRBJ1-2	TRBD1	TRBV29-1	CSAIGTGGYYGYTF	TGCAGCGCTATCGGGACAGGGGGCTACTATGGCTACACCTTC
17	-	TRBJ2-5	TRBD2	TRBV7-2	CASSRKAGGPSEETQYF	TGTGCCAGCAGCCGGAAAGCGGGGGGGCCGTCGGAAGAGACCCAGTACTTC
13	-	TRBJ2-2	-	TRBV6-1	CASVISQGGELFF	TGTGCCAGCGTTATTAGCCAGGGCGGGGAGCTGTTTTTT
13	-	TRBJ1-1	TRBD1	TRBV6-5	CASSPGGNTEAFF	TGTGCCAGCAGCCCAGGGGGGAACACTGAAGCTTTCTTT
16	-	TRBJ1-5	TRBD1	TRBV5-5	CASSLILGTDNQPQHF	TGTGCCAGCAGCTTGATTTTAGGGACAGACAATCAGCCCCAGCATTTT
12	-	TRBJ1-6	-	TRBV30	CAWTSHNSPLHF	TGTGCCTGGACGAGTCACAATTCACCCCTCCACTTT
14	-	TRBJ2-7	TRBD2	TRBV19	CASRPAGASYEQYF	TGTGCCAGTAGGCCAGCGGGGGCCTCCTACGAGCAGTACTTC
15	-	TRBJ1-1	TRBD1	TRBV30	CAWRTLGQMNTEAFF	TGTGCCTGGAGGACACTGGGACAGATGAACACTGAAGCTTTCTTT
15	-	TRBJ1-2	TRBD1	TRBV6-5	CASSYGGQGAGGYTF	TGTGCCAGCAGTTACGGTGGACAGGGGGCTGGAGGCTACACCTTC
14	-	TRBJ1-5	-	TRBV6-2/TRBV6-3	CASSYYSQDQPQHF	TGTGCCAGCAGTTACTACAGTCAAGATCAGCCCCAGCATTTT
17	-	TRBJ1-5	TRBD1	TRBV19	CASSRTTTGTSNQPQHF	TGTGCCAGTAGTAGGACAACGACAGGGACGAGCAATCAGCCCCAGCATTTT
14	many	TRBJ2-7	-	TRBV28	CASSFDDQVYEQYF	TGTGCCAGCAGTTTTGACGATCAGGTCTACGAGCAGTACTTC
15	-	TRBJ2-5	TRBD1	TRBV6-5	CASSTRSGGGKTQYF	TGTGCCAGCAGTACCCGATCAGGGGGCGGGAAGACCCAGTACTTC
15	-	TRBJ2-7	TRBD1	TRBV2	CASSAQGQGAYEQYF	TGTGCCAGCAGTGCTCAAGGACAGGGGGCCTACGAGCAGTACTTC
16	-	TRBJ2-6	-	TRBV5-1	CASSLNEISGANVLTF	TGCGCCAGCAGCTTGAACGAGATCTCTGGGGCCAACGTCCTGACTTTC
13	-	TRBJ1-5	-	TRBV9	CASSIREDQPQHF	TGTGCCAGCAGCATCCGGGAGGATCAGCCCCAGCATTTT
12	-	TRBJ1-5	-	TRBV5-1	CASSSGNQPQHF	TGCGCCAGCAGCTCGGGTAATCAGCCCCAGCATTTT
13	-	TRBJ1-2	-	TRBV5-1	CASSLGGIDGYTF	TGCGCCAGCAGCTTGGGCGGGATTGATGGCTACACCTTC
13	-	TRBJ1-1	-	TRBV29-1	CSAEAGTNTEAFF	TGCAGCGCCGAGGCGGGGACGAACACTGAAGCTTTCTTT
15	-	TRBJ2-2	TRBD1	TRBV19	CASSTRDRLTGELFF	TGTGCCAGTAGTACTCGGGACAGACTCACCGGGGAGCTGTTTTTT
15	few	TRBJ1-3	-	TRBV3-1/TRBV3-2	CASSQWGHGGNTIYF	TGTGCCAGCAGCCAATGGGGCCACGGTGGAAACACCATATATTTT
14	-	TRBJ1-4	TRBD1	TRBV2	CASSDGQGNEKLFF	TGTGCCAGCAGTGATGGACAGGGGAATGAAAAACTGTTTTTT
15	-	TRBJ1-5	TRBD1	TRBV2	CASRDRQGGNQPQHF	TGTGCCAGCAGGGATAGACAGGGAGGCAATCAGCCCCAGCATTTT
14	once	TRBJ1-3	-	TRBV9	CASSAGSSGNTIYF	TGTGCCAGCAGCGCGGGGAGCTCTGGAAACACCATATATTTT
14	-	TRBJ1-6	TRBD1	TRBV2	CASRGQGDNSPLHF	TGTGCCAGCAGAGGACAGGGTGATAATTCACCCCTCCACTTT
16	few	TRBJ2-1	TRBD2	TRBV2	CASSGRAGGPYNEQFF	TGTGCCAGCAGTGGAAGAGCGGGGGGCCCCTACAATGAGCAGTTCTTC
17	-	TRBJ1-5	TRBD1	TRBV6-1	CASSEAWTGGSFQPQHF	TGTGCCAGCAGTGAAGCTTGGACAGGGGGCAGTTTTCAGCCCCAGCATTTT
13	-	TRBJ2-3	-	TRBV6-5	CAQGGDTINTQYF	TGTGCCCAAGGGGGGGATACGATAAATACGCAGTATTTT
12	few	TRBJ1-2	-	TRBV2	CASRKQGYGYTF	TGTGCCAGCAGAAAACAGGGATATGGCTACACCTTC
11	once	TRBJ1-1	-	TRBV29-1	CSVTENTEAFF	TGCAGCGTGACAGAGAACACTGAAGCTTTCTTT